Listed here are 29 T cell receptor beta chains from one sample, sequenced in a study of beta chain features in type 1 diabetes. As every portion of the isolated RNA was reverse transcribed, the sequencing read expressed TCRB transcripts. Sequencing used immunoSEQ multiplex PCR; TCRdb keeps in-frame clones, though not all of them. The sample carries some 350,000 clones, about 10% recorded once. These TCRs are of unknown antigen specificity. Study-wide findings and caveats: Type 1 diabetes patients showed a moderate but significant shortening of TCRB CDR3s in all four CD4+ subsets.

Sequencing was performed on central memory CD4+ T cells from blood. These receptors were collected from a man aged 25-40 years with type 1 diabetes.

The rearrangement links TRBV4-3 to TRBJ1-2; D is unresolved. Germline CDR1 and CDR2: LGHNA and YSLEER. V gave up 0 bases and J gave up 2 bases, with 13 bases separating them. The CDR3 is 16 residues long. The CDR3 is CASSQEQRTVNYGYTF. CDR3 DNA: TGCGCCAGCAGCCAAGAACAGCGGACCGTAAACTATGGCTACACCTTC.

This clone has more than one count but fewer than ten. The CDR3 DNA is TGTGCCAGCAGAGAATACAGGGGGCAGGCTAATGAAAAACTGTTTTTT. Amino acid sequence: CASREYRGQANEKLFF. The rearrangement joins TRBV2 to TRBJ1-4; 9 positions match TRBD1. With 6 bases clipped from V and 3 bases from J, the junction kept 8 bases outside the gene matches. Germline values: CDR1 SNHLY, CDR2 FYNNEI. The length of the CDR3 is 16 residues.

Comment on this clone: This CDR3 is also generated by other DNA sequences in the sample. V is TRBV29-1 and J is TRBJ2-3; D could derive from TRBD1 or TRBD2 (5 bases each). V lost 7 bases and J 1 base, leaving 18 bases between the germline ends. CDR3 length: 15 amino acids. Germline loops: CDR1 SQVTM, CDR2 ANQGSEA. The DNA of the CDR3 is TGCAGCGGTGGGGGTGGGAGCGGTCGCACAGATACGCAGTATTTT. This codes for CSGGGGSGRTDTQYF.

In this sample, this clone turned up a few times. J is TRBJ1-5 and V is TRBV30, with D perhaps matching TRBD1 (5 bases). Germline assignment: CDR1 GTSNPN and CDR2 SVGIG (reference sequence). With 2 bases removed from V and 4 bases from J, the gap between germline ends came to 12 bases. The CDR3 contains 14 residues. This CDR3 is CAWSIWDENQPQHF. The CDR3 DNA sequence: TGTGCCTGGAGTATCTGGGACGAAAATCAGCCCCAGCATTTT.

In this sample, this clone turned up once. CDR3 amino acids: CASSGSGTGGHLLSYEQYF. The CDR3 bases are TGTGCCAGCAGTGGATCCGGGACAGGGGGTCATCTCCTCTCCTACGAGCAGTACTTC. The gene calls are TRBV6-1 and TRBJ2-7, with 11 bases matching TRBD1. Trimming cost V 4 bases and J 0 bases; bases outside gene matches: 14. The CDR3 loop spans 19 amino acids. CDR1 is MNHNS, CDR2 SASEGT, per germline.

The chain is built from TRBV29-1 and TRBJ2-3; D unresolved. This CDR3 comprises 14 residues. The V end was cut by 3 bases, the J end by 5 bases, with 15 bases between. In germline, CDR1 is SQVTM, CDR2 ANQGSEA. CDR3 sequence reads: CSVDKGAGLDTQYF. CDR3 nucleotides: TGCAGCGTTGATAAAGGAGCTGGTTTAGATACGCAGTATTTT.

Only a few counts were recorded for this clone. For the CDR3, the DNA is TGTGCCAGTATCAGCGCAGGGGATACGCAGTATTTT. This translates into CASISAGDTQYF. This chain connects TRBV19 to TRBJ2-3; TRBD1 might be the D (5 bases). The CDR3 length is 12 residues. CDR1 is LNHDA and CDR2 is SQIVND in the germline V gene (reference sequence). The germline V and J ends were trimmed by 7 bases and 6 bases, with 11 bases remaining between them. The variable domain in full, completed from reference TRBV19 and TRBJ2-3, reads DGGITQSPKYLFRKEGQNVTLSCEQNLNHDAMYWYRQDPGQGLRLIYYSQIVNDFQKGDIAEGYSVSREKKESFPLTVTSAQKNPTAFYLCASISAGDTQYFGPGTRLTVL.

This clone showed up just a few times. CDR3 in amino acids: CASSSVRDGIDTQYF. CDR3 nucleotide sequence: TGTGCCAGCAGCTCGGTCCGGGACGGTATTGATACGCAGTATTTT. The gene calls are TRBV7-6 and TRBJ2-3, with D perhaps assigned TRBD1 or TRBD2 (5 bases each). The CDR3 is 15 residues long. Germline assignment: CDR1 SGHVS and CDR2 FNYEAQ. V lost 4 bases and J 6 bases, leaving 17 bases between the germline ends.

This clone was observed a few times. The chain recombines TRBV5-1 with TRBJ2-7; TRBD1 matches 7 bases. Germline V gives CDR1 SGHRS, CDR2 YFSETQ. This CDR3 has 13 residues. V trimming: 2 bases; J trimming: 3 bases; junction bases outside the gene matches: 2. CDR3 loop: CASSFDRVYEQYF. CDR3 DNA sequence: TGCGCCAGCAGCTTCGACAGGGTCTACGAGCAGTACTTC.

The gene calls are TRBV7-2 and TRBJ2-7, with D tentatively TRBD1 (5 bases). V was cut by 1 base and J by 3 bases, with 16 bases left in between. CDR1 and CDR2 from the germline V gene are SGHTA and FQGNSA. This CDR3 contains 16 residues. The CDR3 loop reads CASSLETNRRGYEQYF. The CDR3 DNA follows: TGTGCCAGCAGCTTAGAAACTAACAGGAGAGGCTACGAGCAGTACTTC.

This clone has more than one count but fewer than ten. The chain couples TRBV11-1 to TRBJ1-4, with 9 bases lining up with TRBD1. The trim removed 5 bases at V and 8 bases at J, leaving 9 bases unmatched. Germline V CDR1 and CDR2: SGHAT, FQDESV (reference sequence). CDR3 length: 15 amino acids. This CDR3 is CASSPGQGRGEKLFF. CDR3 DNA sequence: TGTGCCAGCAGCCCCGGACAGGGGCGGGGAGAAAAACTGTTTTTT.

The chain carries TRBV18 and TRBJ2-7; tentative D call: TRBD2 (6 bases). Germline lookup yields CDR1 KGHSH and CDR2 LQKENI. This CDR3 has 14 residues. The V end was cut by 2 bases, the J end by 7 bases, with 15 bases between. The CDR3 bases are TGTGCCAGCTCACCAACCGGGACTCCAGCGGAGCAGTACTTC. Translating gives CASSPTGTPAEQYF.

CDR3 residues: CASSFLGQGSGGYTF. In nucleotides, the CDR3 is TGTGCCAGCAGTTTTCTTGGACAGGGATCAGGAGGCTACACCTTC. The genes are TRBV28 and TRBJ1-2; 8 nucleotides agree with TRBD1. The CDR3 is made up of 15 amino acids. Germline lookup yields CDR1 MDHEN and CDR2 SYDVKM. V lost 3 bases and J lost 8; bases outside the gene matches: 11.

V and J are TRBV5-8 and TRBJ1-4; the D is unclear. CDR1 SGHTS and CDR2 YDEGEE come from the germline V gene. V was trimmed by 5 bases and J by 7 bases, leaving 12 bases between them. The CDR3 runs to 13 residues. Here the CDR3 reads CASSYQRGEKLFF. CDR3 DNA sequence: TGTGCCAGCAGTTACCAACGGGGTGAAAAACTGTTTTTT.

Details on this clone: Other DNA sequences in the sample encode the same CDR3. This chain's CDR3 is CASSPSGQGTDTQYF. CDR3 nucleotides: TGTGCCAGCTCACCATCGGGACAGGGCACAGATACGCAGTATTTT. The gene calls are TRBV18 and TRBJ2-3; TRBD1 aligns across 8 bases. Trimming at V came to 2 bases and at J to 1 base, leaving 2 bases not matched to a gene. Germline V CDR1 and CDR2: KGHSH, LQKENI. The CDR3 is 15 residues long.

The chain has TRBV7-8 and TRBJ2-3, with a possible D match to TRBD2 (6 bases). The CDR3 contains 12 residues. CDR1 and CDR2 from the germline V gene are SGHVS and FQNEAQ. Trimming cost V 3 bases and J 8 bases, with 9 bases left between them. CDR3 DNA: TGTGCCAGCAGCTTCCCCGGGGGTACGCAGTATTTT. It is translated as CASSFPGGTQYF.

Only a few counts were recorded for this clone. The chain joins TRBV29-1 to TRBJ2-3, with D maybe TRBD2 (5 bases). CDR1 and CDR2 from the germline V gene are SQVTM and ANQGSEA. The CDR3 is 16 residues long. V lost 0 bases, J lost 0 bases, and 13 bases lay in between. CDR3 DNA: TGCAGCGTTGAAGACTCGGACTGGACCAGCACAGATACGCAGTATTTT. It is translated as CSVEDSDWTSTDTQYF.

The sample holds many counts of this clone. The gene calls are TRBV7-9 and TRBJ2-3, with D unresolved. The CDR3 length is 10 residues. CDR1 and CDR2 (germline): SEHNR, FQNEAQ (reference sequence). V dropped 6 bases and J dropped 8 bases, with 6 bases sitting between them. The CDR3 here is CASSLGTQYF. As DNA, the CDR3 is TGTGCCAGCAGTCTGGGTACGCAGTATTTT. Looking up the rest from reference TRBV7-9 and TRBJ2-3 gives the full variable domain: DTGVSQNPRHKITKRGQNVTFRCDPISEHNRLYWYRQTLGQGPEFLTYFQNEAQLEKSRLLSDRFSAERPKGSFSTLEIQRTEQGDSAMYLCASSLGTQYFGPGTRLTVL.

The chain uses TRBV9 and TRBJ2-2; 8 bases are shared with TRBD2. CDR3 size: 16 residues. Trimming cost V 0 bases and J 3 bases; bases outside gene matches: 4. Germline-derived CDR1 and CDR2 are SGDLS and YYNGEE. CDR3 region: CASSVALAGYTGELFF. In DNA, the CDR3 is TGTGCCAGCAGCGTAGCCCTAGCGGGTTACACCGGGGAGCTGTTTTTT.

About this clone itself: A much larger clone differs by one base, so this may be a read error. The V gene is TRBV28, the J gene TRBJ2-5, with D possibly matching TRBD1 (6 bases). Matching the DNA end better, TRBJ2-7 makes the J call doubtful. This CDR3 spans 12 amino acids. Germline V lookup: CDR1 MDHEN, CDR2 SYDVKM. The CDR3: CASRDRAYEQYF. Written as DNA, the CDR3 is TGTGCCAGCAGGGACAGAGCCTACGAGCAGTACTTC.

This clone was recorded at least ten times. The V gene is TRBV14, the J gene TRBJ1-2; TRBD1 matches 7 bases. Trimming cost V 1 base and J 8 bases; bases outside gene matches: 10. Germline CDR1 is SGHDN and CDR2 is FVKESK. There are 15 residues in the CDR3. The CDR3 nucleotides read TGTGCCAGCAGCCAAGGGGGACAGAAATCGTTGGGCTACACCTTC. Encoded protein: CASSQGGQKSLGYTF.

CDR3 protein: CASSQSLAGDSYEQYF. The CDR3, as DNA: TGCGCCAGCAGCCAGTCGCTAGCGGGAGACAGCTACGAGCAGTACTTC. The rearrangement joins TRBV4-3 to TRBJ2-7; TRBD2 agrees at 10 bases. Germline values: CDR1 LGHNA, CDR2 YSLEER. Trimming cost V 3 bases and J 3 bases; bases outside gene matches: 8. The CDR3 extends over 16 amino acids.

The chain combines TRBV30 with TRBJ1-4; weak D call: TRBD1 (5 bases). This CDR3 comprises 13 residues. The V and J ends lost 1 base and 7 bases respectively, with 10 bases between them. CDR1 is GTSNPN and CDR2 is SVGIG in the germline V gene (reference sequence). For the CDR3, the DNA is TGTGCCTGGAGTGGGGGGTTCCGTGAAAAACTGTTTTTT. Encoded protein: CAWSGGFREKLFF.

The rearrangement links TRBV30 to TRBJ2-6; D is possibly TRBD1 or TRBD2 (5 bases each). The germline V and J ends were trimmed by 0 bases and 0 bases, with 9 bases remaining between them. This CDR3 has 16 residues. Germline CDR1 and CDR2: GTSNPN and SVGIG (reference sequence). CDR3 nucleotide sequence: TGTGCCTGGAGTGTGTTTGGGACCTCTGGGGCCAACGTCCTGACTTTC. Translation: CAWSVFGTSGANVLTF.

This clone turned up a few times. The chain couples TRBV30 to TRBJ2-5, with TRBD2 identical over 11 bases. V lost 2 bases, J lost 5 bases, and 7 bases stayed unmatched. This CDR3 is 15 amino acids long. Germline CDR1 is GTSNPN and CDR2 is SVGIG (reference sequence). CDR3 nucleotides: TGTGCCTGGAGTTCCTCTAGCGGGAGGTGGGAGACCCAGTACTTC. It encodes CAWSSSSGRWETQYF. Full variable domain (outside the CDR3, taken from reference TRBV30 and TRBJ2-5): SQTIHQWPATLVQPVGSPLSLECTVEGTSNPNLYWYRQAAGRGLQLLFYSVGIGQISSEVPQNLSASRPQDRQFILSSKKLLLSDSGFYLCAWSSSSGRWETQYFGPGTRLLVL.

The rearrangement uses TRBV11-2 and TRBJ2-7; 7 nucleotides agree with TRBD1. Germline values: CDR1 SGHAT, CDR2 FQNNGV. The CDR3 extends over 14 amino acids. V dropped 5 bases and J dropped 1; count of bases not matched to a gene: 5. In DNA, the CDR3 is TGTGCCAGCAGCCGCCCGGGACAGTCCTACGAGCAGTACTTC. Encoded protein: CASSRPGQSYEQYF.

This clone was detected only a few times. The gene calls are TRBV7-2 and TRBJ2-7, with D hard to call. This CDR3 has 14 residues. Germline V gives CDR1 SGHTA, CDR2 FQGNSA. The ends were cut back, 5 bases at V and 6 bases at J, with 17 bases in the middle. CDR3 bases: TGTGCCAGCAGCCCACCCCGGTCGGCAACCGAGCAGTACTTC. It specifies CASSPPRSATEQYF.

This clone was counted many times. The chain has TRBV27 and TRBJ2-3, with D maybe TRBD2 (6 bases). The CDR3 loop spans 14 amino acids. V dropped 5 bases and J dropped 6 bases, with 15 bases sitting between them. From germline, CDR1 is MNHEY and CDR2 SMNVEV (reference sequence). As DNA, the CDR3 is TGTGCCAGCAGTCCAAGCGGGTTCGCGGATACGCAGTATTTT. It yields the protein CASSPSGFADTQYF.

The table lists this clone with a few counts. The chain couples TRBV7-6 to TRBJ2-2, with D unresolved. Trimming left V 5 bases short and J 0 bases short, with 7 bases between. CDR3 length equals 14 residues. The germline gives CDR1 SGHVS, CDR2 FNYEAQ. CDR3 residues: CASSTPPNTGELFF. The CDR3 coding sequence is TGTGCCAGCAGCACCCCCCCGAACACCGGGGAGCTGTTTTTT.